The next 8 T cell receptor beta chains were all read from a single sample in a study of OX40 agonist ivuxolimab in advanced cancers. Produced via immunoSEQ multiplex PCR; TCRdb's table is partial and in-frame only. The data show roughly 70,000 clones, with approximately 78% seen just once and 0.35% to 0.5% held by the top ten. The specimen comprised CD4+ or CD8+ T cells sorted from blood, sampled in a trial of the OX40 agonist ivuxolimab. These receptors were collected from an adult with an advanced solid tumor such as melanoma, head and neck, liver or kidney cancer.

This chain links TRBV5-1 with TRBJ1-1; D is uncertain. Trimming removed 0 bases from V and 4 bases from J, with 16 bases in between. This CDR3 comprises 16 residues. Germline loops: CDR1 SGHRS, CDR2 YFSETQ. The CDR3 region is CASSLEDVTLGTEAFF. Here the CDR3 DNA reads TGCGCCAGCAGCTTGGAGGATGTGACACTGGGCACTGAAGCTTTCTTT. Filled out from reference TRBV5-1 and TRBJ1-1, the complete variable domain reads KAGVTQTPRYLIKTRGQQVTLSCSPISGHRSVSWYQQTPGQGLQFLFEYFSETQRNKGNFPGRFSGRQFSNSRSEMNVSTLELGDSALYLCASSLEDVTLGTEAFFGQGTRLTVV.

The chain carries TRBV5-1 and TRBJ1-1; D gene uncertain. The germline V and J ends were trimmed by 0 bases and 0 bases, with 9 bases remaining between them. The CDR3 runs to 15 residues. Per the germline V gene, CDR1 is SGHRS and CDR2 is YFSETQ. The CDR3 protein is CASSLGRQMNTEAFF. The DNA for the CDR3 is TGCGCCAGCAGCTTGGGACGGCAAATGAACACTGAAGCTTTCTTT.

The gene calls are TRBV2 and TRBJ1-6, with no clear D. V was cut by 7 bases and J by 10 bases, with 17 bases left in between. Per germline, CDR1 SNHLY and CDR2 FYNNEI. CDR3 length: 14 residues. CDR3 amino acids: CASTPWGGLSPLHF. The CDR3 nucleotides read TGTGCCAGCACCCCCTGGGGAGGTTTATCACCCCTCCACTTT. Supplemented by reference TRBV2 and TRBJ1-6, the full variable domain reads EPEVTQTPSHQVTQMGQEVILRCVPISNHLYFYWYRQILGQKVEFLVSFYNNEISEKSEIFDDQFSVERPDGSNFTLKIRSTKLEDSAMYFCASTPWGGLSPLHFGNGTRLTVT.

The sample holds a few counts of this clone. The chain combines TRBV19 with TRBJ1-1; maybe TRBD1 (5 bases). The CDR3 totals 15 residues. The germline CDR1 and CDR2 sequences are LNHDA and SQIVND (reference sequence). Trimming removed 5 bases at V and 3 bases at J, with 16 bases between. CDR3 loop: CASSAHRLVDTEAFF. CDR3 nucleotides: TGTGCCAGTAGTGCTCACAGGTTAGTGGACACTGAAGCTTTCTTT. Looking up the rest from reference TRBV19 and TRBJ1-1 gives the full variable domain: DGGITQSPKYLFRKEGQNVTLSCEQNLNHDAMYWYRQDPGQGLRLIYYSQIVNDFQKGDIAEGYSVSREKKESFPLTVTSAQKNPTAFYLCASSAHRLVDTEAFFGQGTRLTVV.

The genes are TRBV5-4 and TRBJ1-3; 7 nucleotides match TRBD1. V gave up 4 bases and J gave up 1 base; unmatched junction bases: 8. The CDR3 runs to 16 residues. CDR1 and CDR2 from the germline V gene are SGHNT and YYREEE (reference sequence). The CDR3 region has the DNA TGTGCCAGCAGCACCTCGGACAGGATATCTGGAAACACCATATATTTT. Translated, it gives CASSTSDRISGNTIYF.

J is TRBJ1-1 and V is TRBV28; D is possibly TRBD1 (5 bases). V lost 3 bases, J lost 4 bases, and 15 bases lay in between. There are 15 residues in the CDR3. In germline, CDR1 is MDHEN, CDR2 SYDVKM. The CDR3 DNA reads TGTGCCAGCAGTTTTGTCAACATCGGGGGCACTGAAGCTTTCTTT. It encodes CASSFVNIGGTEAFF.

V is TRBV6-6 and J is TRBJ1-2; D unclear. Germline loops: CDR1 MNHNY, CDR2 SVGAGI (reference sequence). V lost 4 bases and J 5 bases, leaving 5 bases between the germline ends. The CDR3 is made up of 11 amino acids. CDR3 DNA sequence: TGTGCCAGCAGTTCCCGGTATGGCTACACCTTC. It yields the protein CASSSRYGYTF.

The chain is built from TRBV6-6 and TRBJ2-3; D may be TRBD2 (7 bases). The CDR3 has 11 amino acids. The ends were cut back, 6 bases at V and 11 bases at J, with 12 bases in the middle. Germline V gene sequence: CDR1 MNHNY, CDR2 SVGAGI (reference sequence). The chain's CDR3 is CASSQGGGQYF. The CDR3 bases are TGTGCCAGCAGCCAAGGGGGGGGGCAGTATTTT.